This paragraph covers one T cell receptor (beta chain) sequence. The data were obtained in a study of blood T cell repertoires in COVID-19. The data were produced by immunoSEQ multiplex PCR, yet TCRdb's version contains in-frame clones alone and is incomplete. The sample includes over 200,000 clones, 88% seen only once; the top ten take 4%. The specimen sequenced was peripheral blood. The clonotype originates from a man in his fifties or sixties who had recovered from COVID-19.

The CDR3 coding sequence is TGTGCCAGCACCGCAGGGATAGGAGAGACCCAGTACTTC. This sequence encodes CASTAGIGETQYF. V usage is TRBV6-5 and J usage is TRBJ2-5, with D perhaps TRBD1 (5 bases). Germline V gives CDR1 MNHEY, CDR2 SVGAGI. The CDR3 is made up of 13 amino acids. Trimming took off 7 bases at V and 4 bases at J, with 13 bases between the two ends.